This record looks at one T cell receptor beta chain sequence and its context. The data originate from a study of blood T cells in healthy people across ages. Germline values: CDR1 SGDLS, CDR2 YYNGEE. V gave up 4 bases and J gave up 11 bases; unmatched junction bases: 5. The CDR3 is 12 amino acids. Sample-barcoded 5' priming and a J-beta primer mix drove a second PCR of 7 to 11 cycles. Every sample returned 2.5 million or more CDR3-containing paired-end reads. TCRdb redid the calling of the 5' RACE reads with MiXCR, one entry per CDR3 protein. The sample shows 1 million or so distinct CDR3 sequences, less than 50% of them seen only once.

The clonotype comes from an older woman in good health. V and J are TRBV9 and TRBJ2-1, with TRBD2 matching 8 bases. Sequenced input: blood. In DNA, the CDR3 is TGTGCCAGCAGCACGCGACTAGCGAAGCAGTTCTTC. The encoded protein is CASSTRLAKQFF.